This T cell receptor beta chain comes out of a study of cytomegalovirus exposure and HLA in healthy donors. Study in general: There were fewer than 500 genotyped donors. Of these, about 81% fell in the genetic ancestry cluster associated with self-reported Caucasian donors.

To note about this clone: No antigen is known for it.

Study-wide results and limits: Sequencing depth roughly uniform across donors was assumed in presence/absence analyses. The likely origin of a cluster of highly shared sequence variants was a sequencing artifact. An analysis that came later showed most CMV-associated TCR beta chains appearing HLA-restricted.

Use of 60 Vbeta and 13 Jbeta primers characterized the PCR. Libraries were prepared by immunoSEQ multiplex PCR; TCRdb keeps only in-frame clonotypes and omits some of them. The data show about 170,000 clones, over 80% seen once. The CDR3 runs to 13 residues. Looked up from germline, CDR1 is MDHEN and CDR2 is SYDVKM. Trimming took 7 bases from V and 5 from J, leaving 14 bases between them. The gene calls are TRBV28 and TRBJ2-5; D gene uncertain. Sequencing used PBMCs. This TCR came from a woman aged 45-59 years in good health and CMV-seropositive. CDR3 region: CASTPTSRETQYF. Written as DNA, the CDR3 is TGTGCCAGCACCCCTACCTCCCGGGAGACCCAGTACTTC. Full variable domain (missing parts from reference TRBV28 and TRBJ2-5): DVKVTQSSRYLVKRTGEKVFLECVQDMDHENMFWYRQDPGLGLRLIYFSYDVKMKEKGDIPEGYSVSREKKERFSLILESASTNQTSMYLCASTPTSRETQYFGPGTRLLVL.